This TCR beta chain was obtained from a study of CD8 T cells in ankylosing spondylitis. Study observations and caveats: In synovial fluid and blood from reactive arthritis, some motif variants were previously reported. Within peripheral blood, clones linked to disease were CD8+ and relatively rare. Apparently characteristic of ankylosing spondylitis blood was a TCR beta motif (about eight highly homologous variants). Significantly higher representation of disease-linked clones was reported for matched ankylosing spondylitis synovial fluid.

A single record per CDR3 protein comes from TCRdb applying MiXCR to the 5' RACE reads. The sample carries about 390,000 distinct CDR3 sequences, about 20% recorded once. This clonotype was counted only a few times. What it binds is not known. This CDR3 region has 14 residues. Germline loops: CDR1 SNHLY, CDR2 FYNNEI. V shed 8 bases and J shed 1 base, with 12 bases lying between them. This sequence was found in a male donor with ankylosing spondylitis. The chain uses TRBV2 and TRBJ2-1, with a possible D match to TRBD2 (5 bases). The sequenced sample was blood, either unsorted or a sorted T cell fraction (not recorded which). Here the CDR3 reads CASLGDNSYNEQFF. The DNA of the CDR3 is TGTGCCAGCTTGGGAGACAATTCCTACAATGAGCAGTTCTTC. Based on the CDR3 plus reference TRBV2 and TRBJ2-1, the full variable domain is EPEVTQTPSHQVTQMGQEVILRCVPISNHLYFYWYRQILGQKVEFLVSFYNNEISEKSEIFDDQFSVERPDGSNFTLKIRSTKLEDSAMYFCASLGDNSYNEQFFGPGTRLTVL.